The 25 T cell receptor beta chains presented below share a single source sample, sequenced in a study of T cell repertoires in cytomegalovirus infection. MiXCR, run by TCRdb on the reads, gives a single entry per CDR3 protein. The sample lists some 110,000 distinct CDR3 sequences, 10% seen once, with 31% in the top ten. The antigens of these receptors remain unknown. The sequencing input was PBMCs, sequenced either directly or after in vitro stimulation (not recorded which). The receptors were sampled from a human donor in good health (CMV status not recorded). Some clones in this sample may be carry-over from other donors' samples.

This clonotype was counted at least ten times. The CDR3 sequence is CAGGLDAGELFF. The CDR3 DNA is TGTGCCGGGGGACTGGATGCCGGGGAGCTGTTTTTT. J is TRBJ2-2 and V is TRBV6-2 or TRBV6-3; D might be TRBD2 (6 bases). Trimming removed 11 bases from V and 6 bases from J, with 13 bases in between. CDR1 is MNHEY, CDR2 SVGEGT, per germline. The length of the CDR3 is 12 residues.

The CDR3 here is CASSLLRGNIQYF. CDR3 DNA: TGTGCCAGCAGTTTGTTGCGGGGGAACATTCAGTACTTC. This chain links TRBV28 with TRBJ2-4, with 7 nucleotides matching TRBD2. Unmatched junction bases numbered 3, after V lost 3 bases and J lost 7 bases. The CDR3 loop spans 13 amino acids. Per the germline V gene, CDR1 is MDHEN and CDR2 is SYDVKM.

The chain joins TRBV28 to TRBJ2-1, with no clear D. Germline values: CDR1 MDHEN, CDR2 SYDVKM. V lost 5 bases and J 8 bases, leaving 7 bases between the germline ends. CDR3 size: 11 residues. CDR3: CASSGVYEQFF. CDR3 bases: TGTGCCAGCAGTGGAGTATATGAGCAGTTCTTC.

This clonotype was seen many times. This rearrangement joins TRBV11-2 to TRBJ2-1; 9 bases match TRBD2. Germline trimming cut 5 bases from V and 9 bases from J; bases unmatched to any gene: 17. Per germline, CDR1 SGHAT and CDR2 FQNNGV. This CDR3 is built from 17 residues. The CDR3 loop reads CASSKTQREVVGVEQFF. For the CDR3, the DNA is TGTGCCAGCAGCAAAACACAGCGGGAGGTCGTTGGGGTTGAGCAGTTCTTC.

The chain joins TRBV28 to TRBJ1-1; 9 positions agree with TRBD1. This CDR3 is 14 amino acids long. Per germline, CDR1 MDHEN and CDR2 SYDVKM. V gave up 4 bases and J gave up 4 bases; unmatched junction bases: 4. Written as DNA, the CDR3 is TGTGCCAGCAGTTACGGACAGGGGTCCACTGAAGCTTTCTTT. Translated: CASSYGQGSTEAFF.

For this clonotype: An end of the junction does not agree with germline; a read error may underlie this. The chain combines TRBV20-1 with TRBJ1-6, with TRBD1 matching over 9 bases. This CDR3 contains 13 residues. Germline loops: CDR1 DFQATT, CDR2 SNEGSKA (reference sequence). CDR3 bases: TGCAGTGCCAAGGACAGGGGTAATTCACACCTCCACTTT. Its translation: CSAKDRGNSHLHF.

This clonotype was seen a handful of times. CDR3: CASSHIAGGAGDTQYF. The CDR3 bases are TGTGCCAGCAGCCATATAGCGGGGGGCGCCGGTGATACGCAGTATTTT. V and J are TRBV6-2 or TRBV6-3 and TRBJ2-3; 10 nucleotides match TRBD2. The CDR3 sequence is 16 residues long. CDR1 MNHEY and CDR2 SVGEGT come from the germline V gene. The V gene end was trimmed by 6 bases and the J gene end by 6 bases; junction bases not matched to a gene: 12.

This clonotype has at least ten counts. The V call is TRBV7-8, the J call TRBJ1-3; the match to TRBD1 covers 7 bases. V lost 2 bases to trimming and J lost 3 bases; unmatched junction nucleotides: 10. The CDR3 has 17 residues. In germline, CDR1 is SGHVS, CDR2 FQNEAQ. CDR3 residues: CASSLRFLRDSGNTIYF. In DNA, the CDR3 is TGTGCCAGCAGCTTACGTTTTCTCCGGGACAGTGGAAACACCATATATTTT.

This clonotype was detected ten times or more. The chain has TRBV5-4 and TRBJ1-1, with D perhaps TRBD1 (5 bases). Germline V gene lookup returns CDR1 SGHNT and CDR2 YYREEE (reference sequence). The ends were cut back, 4 bases at V and 4 bases at J, with 14 bases in the middle. The CDR3 totals 14 residues. CDR3 DNA sequence: TGTGCCAGCAGCAGGGACCGCCTCTCCACTGAAGCTTTCTTT. This sequence encodes CASSRDRLSTEAFF.

V usage is TRBV2 and J usage is TRBJ1-5; possibly TRBD1 for D (6 bases). This CDR3 spans 15 amino acids. CDR1 SNHLY and CDR2 FYNNEI come from the germline V gene. V shed 3 bases and J shed 0 bases, with 9 bases lying between them. The DNA of the CDR3 is TGTGCCAGCAGTGAGGGACACTATAGCAATCAGCCCCAGCATTTT. This translates into CASSEGHYSNQPQHF.

This clonotype appeared many times. The rearrangement links TRBV28 to TRBJ2-7, with a tentative D call TRBD2 (6 bases). Trimming cost V 5 bases and J 3 bases, with 11 bases left between them. The CDR3 extends over 13 amino acids. Germline V CDR1 and CDR2: MDHEN, SYDVKM. The CDR3 reads CASSPPEGYEQYV. In DNA form, the CDR3 reads TGTGCCAGCAGTCCCCCGGAGGGCTACGAGCAGTACGTC.

Only a few counts were recorded for this clonotype. The V gene is TRBV28, the J gene TRBJ1-6; 7 bases map to TRBD1. Trimming cost V 8 bases and J 7 bases; bases outside gene matches: 11. Per the germline V gene, CDR1 is MDHEN and CDR2 is SYDVKM. The length of the CDR3 is 15 residues. CDR3 sequence: CASLGALGQNSPLHF. CDR3 in DNA: TGTGCCAGCCTTGGGGCCCTGGGACAGAATTCACCCCTCCACTTT.

This clonotype was counted ten times or more. The rearrangement links TRBV2 to TRBJ2-3; TRBD2 aligns across 12 bases. CDR1 SNHLY and CDR2 FYNNEI come from the germline V gene. Trimming took 5 bases from V and 3 from J; bases not matched to a gene: 9. The CDR3 covers 17 residues. DNA of the CDR3: TGTGCCAGCAGTCTTACGACTAGCGGGAGCGGGACAGATACGCAGTATTTT. Translating it yields CASSLTTSGSGTDTQYF.

In this sample, this clonotype turned up many times. The CDR3 loop is CASSLSPDGNTIYF. The CDR3, as DNA: TGTGCCAGCAGTTTATCTCCAGACGGAAACACCATATATTTT. The genes are TRBV28 and TRBJ1-3; D remains ambiguous. CDR1 MDHEN and CDR2 SYDVKM come from the germline V gene. Trimming shortened V by 1 base and J by 4 bases, and 8 bases separated the two germline ends. This CDR3 contains 14 residues.

This clonotype was seen ten or more times. The chain is built from TRBV12-3 or TRBV12-4 and TRBJ1-5, with a possible D match to TRBD1 (6 bases). Trimming cost V 3 bases and J 1 base, with 10 bases left between them. The CDR3 covers 15 residues. CDR3 protein: CASSLVGGSNQPQHF. CDR3 bases: TGTGCCAGCAGTTTGGTAGGGGGAAGCAATCAGCCCCAGCATTTT.

This clonotype was observed at least ten times. Here the CDR3 reads CASSFLGPNQPQHF. The CDR3 DNA sequence: TGTGCCAGCAGTTTCCTAGGGCCGAATCAGCCCCAGCATTTT. The chain couples TRBV12-3 or TRBV12-4 to TRBJ1-5; D is ambiguous. Trimming removed 3 bases from V and 4 bases from J, with 10 bases in between. This CDR3 region has 14 residues.

This clonotype was found a few times. This rearrangement joins TRBV9 to TRBJ2-3; perhaps D is TRBD1 or TRBD2 (7 bases each). Between the trimmed V and J ends, which lost 0 bases and 1 base, there was a span of 12 bases. This CDR3 contains 16 residues. In germline, CDR1 is SGDLS, CDR2 YYNGEE. The CDR3 loop reads CASSVVAGGGTDTQYF. In DNA, the CDR3 is TGTGCCAGCAGCGTAGTCGCAGGGGGGGGCACAGATACGCAGTATTTT.

At least ten counts were recorded for this clonotype. V gene TRBV11-3 combines with J gene TRBJ2-2, with 7 bases identical to TRBD1. Trimming cost V 7 bases and J 4 bases; bases outside gene matches: 6. Germline CDR1 reads SGHNT; CDR2 reads YENEEA. This CDR3 spans 14 amino acids. The CDR3 sequence: CASNLGTATGELFF. DNA of the CDR3: TGTGCCAGCAACCTAGGGACAGCCACCGGGGAGCTGTTTTTT.

This clonotype was observed a few times. This sequence joins TRBV20-1 and TRBJ2-1; D is unclear. Germline CDR1 reads DFQATT; CDR2 reads SNEGSKA (reference sequence). With 5 bases removed from V and 8 bases from J, the gap between germline ends came to 16 bases. The CDR3 has 13 amino acids. DNA of the CDR3: TGCAGTGCTGTACCAATAACATCCCATGAGCAGTTCTTC. It yields the protein CSAVPITSHEQFF.

This clonotype has at least ten counts. This chain connects TRBV6-2 or TRBV6-3 to TRBJ2-1, with TRBD1 matching over 9 bases. The CDR3 length is 17 residues. The J segment lost 15 bases and the V segment lost 6 bases, leaving 24 bases of the junction unmatched. From germline, CDR1 is MNHEY and CDR2 SVGEGT. CDR3 residues: CASRRYDRGTLVLGPFF. The CDR3 bases are TGTGCCAGCAGACGATATGACAGGGGGACTCTAGTGTTGGGTCCGTTCTTC.

This clonotype was counted many times. The V call is TRBV7-2, the J call TRBJ1-5; D is perhaps TRBD1 (5 bases). The germline V gene encodes CDR1 SGHTA and CDR2 FQGNSA. Trimming pared 5 bases from V and 0 bases from J, leaving 14 bases between. CDR3 size: 16 residues. CDR3 sequence: CASSLRGGYSNQPQHF. CDR3 bases: TGTGCCAGCAGCCTCCGGGGCGGTTATAGCAATCAGCCCCAGCATTTT.

There are many counts of this clonotype. The V gene is TRBV7-8, the J gene TRBJ2-3, with D unclear. This CDR3 contains 14 residues. Germline lookup yields CDR1 SGHVS and CDR2 FQNEAQ. V was clipped by 4 bases and J by 8 bases, with 16 bases between them. This CDR3 is CASSSLEITSTQYF. The CDR3 DNA follows: TGTGCCAGCAGCTCGCTAGAGATAACGAGTACGCAGTATTTT.

The rearrangement uses TRBV14 and TRBJ1-2; D uncertain. Per germline, CDR1 SGHDN and CDR2 FVKESK. Trimming took off 2 bases at V and 4 bases at J, with 17 bases between the two ends. The CDR3 loop spans 16 amino acids. CDR3 nucleotides: TGTGCCAGCAGCCAACCGGAGGAAGGAGTGGGCTATGGCTACACCTTC. This sequence encodes CASSQPEEGVGYGYTF.

This clonotype occurred many times. The chain is built from TRBV7-2 and TRBJ2-3, with D perhaps matching TRBD2 (7 bases). Germline V gene data show CDR1 as SGHTA and CDR2 as FQGNSA. The ends were cut back, 3 bases at V and 5 bases at J, with 24 bases in the middle. The CDR3 length is 18 residues. As DNA, the CDR3 is TGTGCCAGCAGCTTCACACGCGGGGGCGCTGATCTAGTAGATACGCAGTATTTT. Translated: CASSFTRGGADLVDTQYF.

To note about this clonotype: A much larger clone lies one base from this, so it may be a read error. The chain joins TRBV20-1 to TRBJ2-5; D unclear. The CDR3 runs to 14 residues. V lost 3 bases, J lost 7 bases, and 18 bases lay in between. The germline gives CDR1 DFQATT, CDR2 SNEGSKA (reference sequence). CDR3 amino acids: CSASEGPASRTQYF. The DNA for the CDR3 is TGCAGTGCTAGCGAAGGGCCAGCCAGTCGGACCCAGTACTTC.